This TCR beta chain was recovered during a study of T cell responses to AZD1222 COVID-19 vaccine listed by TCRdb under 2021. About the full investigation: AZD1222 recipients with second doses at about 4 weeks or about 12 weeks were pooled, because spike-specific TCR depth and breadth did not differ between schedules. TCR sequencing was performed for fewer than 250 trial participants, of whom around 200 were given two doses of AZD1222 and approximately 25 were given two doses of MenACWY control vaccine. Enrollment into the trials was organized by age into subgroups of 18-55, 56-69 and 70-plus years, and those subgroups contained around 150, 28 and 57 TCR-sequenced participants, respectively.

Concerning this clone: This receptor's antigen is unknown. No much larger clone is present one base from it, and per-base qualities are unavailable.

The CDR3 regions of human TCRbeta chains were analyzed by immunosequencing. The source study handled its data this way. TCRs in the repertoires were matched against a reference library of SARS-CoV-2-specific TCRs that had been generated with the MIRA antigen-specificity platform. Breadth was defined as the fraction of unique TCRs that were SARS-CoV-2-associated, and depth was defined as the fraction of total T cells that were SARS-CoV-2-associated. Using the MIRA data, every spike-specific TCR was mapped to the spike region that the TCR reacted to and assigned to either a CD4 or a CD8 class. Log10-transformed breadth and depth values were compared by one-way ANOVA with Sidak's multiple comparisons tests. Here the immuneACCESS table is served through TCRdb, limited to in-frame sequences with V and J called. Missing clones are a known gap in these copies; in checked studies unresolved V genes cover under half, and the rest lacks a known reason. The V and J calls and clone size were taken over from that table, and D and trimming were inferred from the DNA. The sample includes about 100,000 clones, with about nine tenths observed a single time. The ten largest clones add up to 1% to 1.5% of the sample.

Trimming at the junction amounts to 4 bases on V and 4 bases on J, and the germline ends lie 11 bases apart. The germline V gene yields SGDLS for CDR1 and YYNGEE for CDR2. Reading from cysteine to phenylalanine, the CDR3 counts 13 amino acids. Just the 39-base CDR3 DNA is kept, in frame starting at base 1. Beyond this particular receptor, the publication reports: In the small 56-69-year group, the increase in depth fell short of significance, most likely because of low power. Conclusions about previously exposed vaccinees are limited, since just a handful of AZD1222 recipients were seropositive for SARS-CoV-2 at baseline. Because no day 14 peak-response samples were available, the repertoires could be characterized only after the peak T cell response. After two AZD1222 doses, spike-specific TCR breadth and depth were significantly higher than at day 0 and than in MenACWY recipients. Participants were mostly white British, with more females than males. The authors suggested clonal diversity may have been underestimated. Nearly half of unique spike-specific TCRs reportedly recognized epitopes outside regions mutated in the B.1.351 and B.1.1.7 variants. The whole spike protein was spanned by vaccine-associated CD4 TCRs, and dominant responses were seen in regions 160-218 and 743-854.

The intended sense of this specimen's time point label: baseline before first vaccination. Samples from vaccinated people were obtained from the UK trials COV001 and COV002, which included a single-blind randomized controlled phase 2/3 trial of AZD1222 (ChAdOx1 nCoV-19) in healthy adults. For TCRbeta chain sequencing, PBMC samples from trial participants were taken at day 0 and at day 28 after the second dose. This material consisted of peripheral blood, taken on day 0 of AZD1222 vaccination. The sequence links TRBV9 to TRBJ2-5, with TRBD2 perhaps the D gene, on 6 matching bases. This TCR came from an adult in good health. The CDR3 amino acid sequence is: CASSPTSLETQYF. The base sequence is TGTGCCAGCAGCCCCACTAGCTTAGAGACCCAGTACTTC.